Sequencing of this TCR beta chain was carried out in a study of CD8 T cells in Susac syndrome. Regarding the study as a whole: The authors acknowledged that the study's TCR sequencing and HLA analysis involved relatively few individuals.

The authors reverse transcribed 0.5 to 1 ug RNA with random hexamers. The TCR beta CDR3 was amplified by immunoSEQ multiplex PCR across 54 Vbeta, 13 Jbeta. Via MiXCR, TCRdb re-called the immunoSEQ multiplex PCR reads, giving one row per CDR3 protein. The sample has around 220,000 distinct CDR3 sequences, approximately 90% seen once; the top ten hold 0.1% to 0.15%. This CDR3 is 13 amino acids long. The germline V and J ends were trimmed by 7 bases and 11 bases, with 23 bases remaining between them. In germline, CDR1 is SQVTM, CDR2 ANQGSEA. The authors carried out high-throughput sequencing of TCR beta. They applied it to CD8+ and CD4+ T cells obtained from blood. TEMRA cells were FACS-enriched, unlike CD8+ and CD4+ T cells, which were negatively isolated. About this clonotype: The antigen is not known.

The sequenced sample consisted of CD8+ T cells from PBMCs. This receptor was identified in a human donor with multiple sclerosis. The V and J genes are TRBV29-1 and TRBJ1-1; D gene uncertain. The DNA for the CDR3 is TGCAGCGCACCCGGGCCTTCGAATAGGGAGGCTTTCTTT. It is translated as CSAPGPSNREAFF.